This TCR beta chain originates from a study of technical replicates of blood from a handful of donors. The V and J ends lost 0 bases and 7 bases respectively, with 7 bases between them. Germline V gene lookup returns CDR1 SGDLS and CDR2 YYNGEE. CDR3 length: 12 residues. Clones were read by immunoSEQ multiplex PCR, and TCRdb kept only the in-frame ones, dropping some. The sample holds more than 70,000 clones, about 96% seen once. The receptor was isolated from a human donor in good health. The V gene is TRBV9, the J gene TRBJ2-5; no firm D call. The source material was T cells isolated from PBMCs. This CDR3 is CASSVVSGTQYF. CDR3 sequence (DNA): TGTGCCAGCAGCGTAGTTAGTGGGACCCAGTACTTC.